The next 12 T cell receptor beta chains were all read from a single sample in a study of T cells of healthy individuals. TCRdb independently ran MiXCR on the 5' RACE reads; one entry per CDR3 protein. The repertoire includes about 96,000 distinct CDR3 sequences, 17% of them detected once, and around 6.5% sits in the top ten. These receptors all stem from a human donor in good health.

This clonotype was counted a single time. This chain uses TRBV29-1 with TRBJ1-4; TRBD1 aligns across 8 bases. Germline CDR1 SQVTM, CDR2 ANQGSEA. The CDR3 runs 14 residues. Trimming cost V 6 bases and J 0 bases; bases outside gene matches: 3. This chain's CDR3 is CSVGQASTNEKLFF. The CDR3 nucleotides are TGCAGCGTGGGACAGGCCTCAACTAATGAAAAACTGTTTTTT.

This clonotype was observed a few times. The chain carries TRBV28 and TRBJ1-5; no reliable D call. Trimming took off 6 bases at V and 5 bases at J, with 23 bases between the two ends. Germline V gives CDR1 MDHEN, CDR2 SYDVKM. This CDR3 is built from 17 residues. CDR3 protein: CASSLRTGPRKDQPQHF. The CDR3 bases are TGTGCCAGCAGCCTTAGGACCGGGCCGCGGAAGGATCAGCCCCAGCATTTT. The whole variable domain, filled in from reference TRBV28 and TRBJ1-5, reads DVKVTQSSRYLVKRTGEKVFLECVQDMDHENMFWYRQDPGLGLRLIYFSYDVKMKEKGDIPEGYSVSREKKERFSLILESASTNQTSMYLCASSLRTGPRKDQPQHFGDGTRLSIL.

This clonotype showed up just a few times. The chain has TRBV6-2 or TRBV6-3 and TRBJ2-2; no clear D. Trimming cost V 0 bases and J 4 bases, with 6 bases left between them. Per the germline V gene, CDR1 is MNHEY and CDR2 is SVGEGT. This CDR3 spans 14 amino acids. In nucleotides, the CDR3 is TGTGCCAGCAGTTACTCTAAGGGCACCGGGGAGCTGTTTTTT. This translates into CASSYSKGTGELFF.

V is TRBV7-9 and J is TRBJ1-2, with TRBD1 as a possible D gene (6 bases). CDR3 size: 13 residues. CDR1 is SEHNR, CDR2 FQNEAQ, per germline (reference sequence). Trimming removed 6 bases from V and 8 bases from J, with 16 bases in between. The chain's CDR3 is CASRPEGGSGYTF. The CDR3, as DNA: TGTGCCAGCAGACCAGAGGGGGGCAGCGGCTACACCTTC.

This clonotype was observed a handful of times. J is TRBJ2-4 and V is TRBV20-1; D is tentatively TRBD1 or TRBD2 (6 bases each). CDR3 length equals 16 residues. The V end was cut by 6 bases, the J end by 2 bases, with 20 bases between. Germline lookup yields CDR1 DFQATT and CDR2 SNEGSKA (reference sequence). The CDR3 spells CSAGGLAGHTKNIQYF. Here the CDR3 DNA reads TGCAGTGCGGGGGGCCTCGCGGGCCATACCAAAAACATTCAGTACTTC.

This clonotype was counted at least ten times. The V call is TRBV4-1, the J call TRBJ2-7; the D gene could be TRBD1 or TRBD2 (5 bases each). Trimming removed 3 bases at V and 7 bases at J, with 13 bases between. Germline assignment: CDR1 MGHRA and CDR2 YSYEKL. CDR3 length: 13 residues. The CDR3: CASSHGAEGEQYF. The CDR3 DNA reads TGCGCCAGCAGCCATGGGGCCGAGGGGGAGCAGTACTTC.

The rearrangement uses TRBV4-1 and TRBJ2-5, with D possibly TRBD2 on 7 matching bases. V was cut by 4 bases and J by 5 bases, with 17 bases left in between. This CDR3 contains 15 residues. Germline V lookup: CDR1 MGHRA, CDR2 YSYEKL. CDR3 protein: CASSPFGGGAETQYF. The CDR3, as DNA: TGCGCCAGCAGCCCCTTCGGAGGGGGGGCGGAGACCCAGTACTTC.

This chain uses TRBV5-1 with TRBJ1-1; D remains ambiguous. The CDR3 is 14 amino acids. The V and J ends lost 1 base and 1 base respectively, with 8 bases between them. Germline lookup yields CDR1 SGHRS and CDR2 YFSETQ. In DNA form, the CDR3 reads TGCGCCAGCAGCTTGTCCGGCTCGAACACTGAAGCTTTCTTT. Translated, it gives CASSLSGSNTEAFF.

V gene TRBV12-3 or TRBV12-4 combines with J gene TRBJ2-7, with D perhaps TRBD1 (5 bases). The V end was cut by 1 base, the J end by 5 bases, with 6 bases between. This CDR3 comprises 12 residues. The CDR3 loop reads CASSLEGDEQYF. DNA of the CDR3: TGTGCCAGCAGTTTAGAAGGGGACGAGCAGTACTTC.

This chain joins TRBV27 and TRBJ1-3; TRBD1 is a possible D gene (5 bases). From germline, CDR1 is MNHEY and CDR2 SMNVEV (reference sequence). V lost 8 bases, J lost 5 bases, and 16 bases lay in between. This CDR3 has 14 residues. CDR3 region: CASGNRGARNTIYF. As DNA, the CDR3 is TGTGCCAGCGGAAACCGAGGGGCTCGAAACACCATATATTTT.

This clonotype occurred many times. This chain uses TRBV15 with TRBJ2-7; possible D gene TRBD2, 5 bases. The length of the CDR3 is 18 residues. Trimming removed 3 bases at V and 2 bases at J, with 23 bases between. CDR1 is LNHNV, CDR2 YYDKDF, per germline (reference sequence). CDR3 nucleotide sequence: TGTGCCACCAGCAGTAGACTACCAGATGCCATCGCCGCCTACGAGCAGTACTTC. It encodes CATSSRLPDAIAAYEQYF. Supplemented by reference TRBV15 and TRBJ2-7, the full variable domain reads DAMVIQNPRYQVTQFGKPVTLSCSQTLNHNVMYWYQQKSSQAPKLLFHYYDKDFNNEADTPDNFQSRRPNTSFCFLDIRSPGLGDTAMYLCATSSRLPDAIAAYEQYFGPGTRLTVT.

This clonotype showed up just a few times. The rearrangement links TRBV28 to TRBJ2-7, with D maybe TRBD1 (5 bases). Germline-derived CDR1 and CDR2 are MDHEN and SYDVKM. V shed 5 bases and J shed 1 base, with 24 bases lying between them. CDR3 length: 18 amino acids. The CDR3, as DNA: TGTGCCAGCAGTCCATCCCCAGGGATGGGGTCTCTTTCCTACGAGCAGTACTTC. This sequence encodes CASSPSPGMGSLSYEQYF.